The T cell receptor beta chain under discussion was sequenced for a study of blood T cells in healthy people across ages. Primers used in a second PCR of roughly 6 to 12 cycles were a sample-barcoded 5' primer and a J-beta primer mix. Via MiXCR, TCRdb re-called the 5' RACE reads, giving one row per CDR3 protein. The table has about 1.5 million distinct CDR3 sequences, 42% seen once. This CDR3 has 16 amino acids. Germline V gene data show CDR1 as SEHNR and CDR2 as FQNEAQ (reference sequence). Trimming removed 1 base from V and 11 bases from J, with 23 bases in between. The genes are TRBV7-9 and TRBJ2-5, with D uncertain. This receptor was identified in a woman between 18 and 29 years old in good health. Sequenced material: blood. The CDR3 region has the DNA TGTGCCAGCAGCTTAGTGCGGCGAGACCCCTACAATGAGCAGTACTTC. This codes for CASSLVRRDPYNEQYF.